The source of this TCR beta chain is a study of esophageal squamous cell carcinoma under preoperative chemotherapy. Trimming at V came to 0 bases and at J to 6 bases, leaving 4 bases not matched to a gene. CDR1 is SGHVS, CDR2 FQNEAQ, per germline. CDR3 size: 15 residues. TCRdb passed the PCR reads through MiXCR, listing each CDR3 protein once. Of about 30,000 distinct CDR3 sequences in the sample, 40% to 60% were seen once. The time point was: before preoperative PTX-NDP chemotherapy. Before surgery, patients were given preoperative paclitaxel-nedaplatin chemotherapy. The V gene is TRBV7-8, the J gene TRBJ2-3; TRBD2 agrees at 9 bases. The receptor was derived from a human donor with esophageal squamous cell carcinoma. The donor label of this sample is uncertain. Collection took place from a patient given preoperative chemotherapy. In DNA form, the CDR3 reads TGTGCCAGCAGCTTAGCGGGGACTAGCAGCGATACGCAGTATTTT. This codes for CASSLAGTSSDTQYF. The variable domain in full, with the rest retrieved from reference TRBV7-8 and TRBJ2-3, is GAGVSQSPRYKVAKRGQDVALRCDPISGHVSLFWYQQALGQGPEFLTYFQNEAQLDKSGLPSDRFFAERPEGSVSTLKIQRTQQEDSAVYLCASSLAGTSSDTQYFGPGTRLTVL.